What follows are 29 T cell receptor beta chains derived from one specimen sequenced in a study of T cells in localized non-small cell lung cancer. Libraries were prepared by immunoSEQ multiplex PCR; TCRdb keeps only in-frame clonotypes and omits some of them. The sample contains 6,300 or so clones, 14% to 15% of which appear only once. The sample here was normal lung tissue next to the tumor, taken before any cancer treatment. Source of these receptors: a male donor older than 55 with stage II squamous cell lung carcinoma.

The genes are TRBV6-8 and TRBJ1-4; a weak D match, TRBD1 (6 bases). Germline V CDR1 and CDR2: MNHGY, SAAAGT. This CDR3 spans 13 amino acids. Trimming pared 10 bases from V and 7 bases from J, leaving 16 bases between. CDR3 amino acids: CAIGGGAGEKLFF. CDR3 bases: TGTGCCATTGGAGGGGGGGCCGGTGAAAAACTGTTTTTT.

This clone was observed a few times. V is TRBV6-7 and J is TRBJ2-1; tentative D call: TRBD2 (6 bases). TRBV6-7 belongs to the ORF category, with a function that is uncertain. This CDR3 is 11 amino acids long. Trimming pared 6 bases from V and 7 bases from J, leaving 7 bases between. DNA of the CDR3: TGTGCCAGCAGGCGGGGAAATGAGCAGTTCTTC. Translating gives CASRRGNEQFF.

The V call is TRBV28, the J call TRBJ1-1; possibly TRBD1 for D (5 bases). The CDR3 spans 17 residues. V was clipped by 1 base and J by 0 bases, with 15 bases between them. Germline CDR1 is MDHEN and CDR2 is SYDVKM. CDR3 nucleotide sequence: TGTGCCAGCAGTTTATCCGAAGACAGCGACTTGAACACTGAAGCTTTCTTT. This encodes CASSLSEDSDLNTEAFF.

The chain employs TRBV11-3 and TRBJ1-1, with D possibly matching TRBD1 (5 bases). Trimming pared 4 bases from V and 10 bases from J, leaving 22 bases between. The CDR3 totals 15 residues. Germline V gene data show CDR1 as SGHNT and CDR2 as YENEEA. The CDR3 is CASSWGKEWGGGAFF. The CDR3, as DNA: TGTGCCAGCAGCTGGGGGAAGGAATGGGGTGGCGGAGCTTTCTTT.

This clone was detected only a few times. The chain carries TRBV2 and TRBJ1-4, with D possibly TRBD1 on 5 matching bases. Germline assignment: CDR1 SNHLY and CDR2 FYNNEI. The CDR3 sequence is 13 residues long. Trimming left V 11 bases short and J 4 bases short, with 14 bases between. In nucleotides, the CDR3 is TGTGCCGGGCACCGGGACCATAATGAAAAACTGTTTTTT. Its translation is CAGHRDHNEKLFF.

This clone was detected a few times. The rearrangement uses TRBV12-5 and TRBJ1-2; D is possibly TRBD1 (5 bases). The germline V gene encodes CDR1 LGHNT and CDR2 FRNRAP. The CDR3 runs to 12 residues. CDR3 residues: CASHLAGDGYTF. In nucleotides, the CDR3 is TGTGCCAGCCACCTCGCGGGGGATGGCTACACCTTC.

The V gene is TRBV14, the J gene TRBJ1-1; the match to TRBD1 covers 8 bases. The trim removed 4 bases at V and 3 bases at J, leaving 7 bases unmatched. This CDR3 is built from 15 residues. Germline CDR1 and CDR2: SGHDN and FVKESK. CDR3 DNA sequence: TGTGCCAGCAGCCCCCGGACAGGGTGGGACACTGAAGCTTTCTTT. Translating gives CASSPRTGWDTEAFF.

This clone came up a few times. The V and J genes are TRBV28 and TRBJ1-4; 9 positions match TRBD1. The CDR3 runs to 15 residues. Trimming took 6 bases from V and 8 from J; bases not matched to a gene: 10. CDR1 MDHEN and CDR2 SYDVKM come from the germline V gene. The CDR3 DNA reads TGTGCCAGCAGCTCCACAGGGGGCTTCAGGGAAAAACTGTTTTTT. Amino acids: CASSSTGGFREKLFF.

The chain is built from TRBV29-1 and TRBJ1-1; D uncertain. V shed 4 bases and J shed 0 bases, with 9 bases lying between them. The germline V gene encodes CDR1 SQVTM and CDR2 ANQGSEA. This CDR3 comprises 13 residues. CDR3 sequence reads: CSVVYGMNTEAFF. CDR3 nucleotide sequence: TGCAGCGTTGTTTACGGCATGAACACTGAAGCTTTCTTT.

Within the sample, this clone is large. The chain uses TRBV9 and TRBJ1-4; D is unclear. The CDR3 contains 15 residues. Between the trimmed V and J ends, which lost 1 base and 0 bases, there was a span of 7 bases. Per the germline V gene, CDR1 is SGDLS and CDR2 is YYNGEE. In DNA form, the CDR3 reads TGTGCCAGCAGCGTACGCGGGACAACTAATGAAAAACTGTTTTTT. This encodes CASSVRGTTNEKLFF.

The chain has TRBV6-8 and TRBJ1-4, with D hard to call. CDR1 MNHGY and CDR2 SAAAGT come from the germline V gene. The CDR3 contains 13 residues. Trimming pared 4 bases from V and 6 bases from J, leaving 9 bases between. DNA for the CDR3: TGTGCCAGCAGTTCGACGACCTATGAAAAACTGTTTTTT. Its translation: CASSSTTYEKLFF.

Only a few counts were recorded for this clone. The DNA of the CDR3 is TGTGCCAGCAGTATCACAGGGGCGATATATACGCAGTATTTT. Its protein is CASSITGAIYTQYF. This rearrangement joins TRBV28 to TRBJ2-3, with 7 bases fitting TRBD1. Germline V lookup: CDR1 MDHEN, CDR2 SYDVKM. Trimming removed 5 bases from V and 7 bases from J; junction bases left unmatched: 9. The CDR3 is 14 residues long.

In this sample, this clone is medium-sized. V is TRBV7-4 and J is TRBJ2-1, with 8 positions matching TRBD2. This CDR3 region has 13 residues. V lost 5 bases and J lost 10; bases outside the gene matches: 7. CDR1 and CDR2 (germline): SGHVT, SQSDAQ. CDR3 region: CASSVKTGGEQFF. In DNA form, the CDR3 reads TGTGCCAGCAGCGTAAAAACGGGAGGGGAGCAGTTCTTC.

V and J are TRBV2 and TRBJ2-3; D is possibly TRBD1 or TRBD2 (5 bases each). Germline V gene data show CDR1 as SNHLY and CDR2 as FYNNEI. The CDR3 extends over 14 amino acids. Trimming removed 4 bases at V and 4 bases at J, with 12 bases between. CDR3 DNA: TGTGCCAGCAGTGTCGGGACCCAATCAGATACGCAGTATTTT. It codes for CASSVGTQSDTQYF.

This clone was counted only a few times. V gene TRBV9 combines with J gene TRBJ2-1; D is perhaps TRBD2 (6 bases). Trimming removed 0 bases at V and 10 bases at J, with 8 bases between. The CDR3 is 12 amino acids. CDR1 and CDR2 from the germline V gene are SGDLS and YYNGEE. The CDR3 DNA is TGTGCCAGCAGCGTAGATCGGGGGGAGCAGTTCTTC. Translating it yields CASSVDRGEQFF.

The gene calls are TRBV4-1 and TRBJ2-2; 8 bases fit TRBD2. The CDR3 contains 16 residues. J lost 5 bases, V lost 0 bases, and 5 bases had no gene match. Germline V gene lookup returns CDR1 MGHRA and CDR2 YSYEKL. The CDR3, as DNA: TGCGCCAGCAGCCAAGATGAACCGGGGGGGACCGGGGAGCTGTTTTTT. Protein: CASSQDEPGGTGELFF.

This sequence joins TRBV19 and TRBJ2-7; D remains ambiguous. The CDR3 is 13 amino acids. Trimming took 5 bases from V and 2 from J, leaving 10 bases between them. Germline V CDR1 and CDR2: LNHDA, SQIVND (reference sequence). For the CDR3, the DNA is TGTGCCAGTAGTCCGATGGGAACCTACGAGCAGTACTTC. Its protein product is CASSPMGTYEQYF.

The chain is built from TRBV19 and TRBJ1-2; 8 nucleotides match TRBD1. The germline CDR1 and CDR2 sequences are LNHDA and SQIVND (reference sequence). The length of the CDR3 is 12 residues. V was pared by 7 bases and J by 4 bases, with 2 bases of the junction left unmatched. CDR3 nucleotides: TGTGCCAGTACCGGGACAGGCTATGGCTACACCTTC. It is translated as CASTGTGYGYTF.

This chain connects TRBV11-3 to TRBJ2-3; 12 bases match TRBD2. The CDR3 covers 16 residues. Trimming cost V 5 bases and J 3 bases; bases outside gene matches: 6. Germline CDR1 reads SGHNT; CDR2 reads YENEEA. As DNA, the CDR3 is TGTGCCAGCAGCCACGCCGGACTAGCGGGGACAGATACGCAGTATTTT. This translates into CASSHAGLAGTDTQYF.

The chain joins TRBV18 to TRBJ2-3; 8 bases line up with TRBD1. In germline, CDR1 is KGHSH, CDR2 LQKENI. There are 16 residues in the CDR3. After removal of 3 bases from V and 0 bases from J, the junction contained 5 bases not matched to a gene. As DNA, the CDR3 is TGTGCCAGCTCACCCCCGACAGGGGTTAGCACAGATACGCAGTATTTT. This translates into CASSPPTGVSTDTQYF.

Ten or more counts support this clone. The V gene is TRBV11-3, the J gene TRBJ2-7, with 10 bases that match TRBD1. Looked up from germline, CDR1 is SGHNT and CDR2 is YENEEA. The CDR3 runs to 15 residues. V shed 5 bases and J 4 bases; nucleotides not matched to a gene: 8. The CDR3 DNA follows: TGTGCCAGCAGCCCCCCGGGACAGGGGTCGTACGAGCAGTACTTC. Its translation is CASSPPGQGSYEQYF.

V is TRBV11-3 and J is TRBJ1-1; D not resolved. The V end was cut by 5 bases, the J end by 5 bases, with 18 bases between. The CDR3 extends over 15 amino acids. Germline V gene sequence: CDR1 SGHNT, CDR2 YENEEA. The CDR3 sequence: CASSAEGIAGTEAFF. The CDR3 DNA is TGTGCCAGCAGCGCAGAAGGGATCGCTGGGACTGAAGCTTTCTTT.

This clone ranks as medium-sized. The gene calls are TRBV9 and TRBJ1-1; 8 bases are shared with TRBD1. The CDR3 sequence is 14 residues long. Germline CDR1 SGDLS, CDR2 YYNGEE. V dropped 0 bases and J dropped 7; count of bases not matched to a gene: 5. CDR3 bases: TGTGCCAGCAGCGTAGGTCCGACAGGGGATGAAGCTTTCTTT. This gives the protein CASSVGPTGDEAFF.

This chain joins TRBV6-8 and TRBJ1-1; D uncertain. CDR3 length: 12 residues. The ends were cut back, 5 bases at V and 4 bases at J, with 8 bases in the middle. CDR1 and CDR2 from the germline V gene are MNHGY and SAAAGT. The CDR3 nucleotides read TGTGCCAGCAGTCAATCCCTCACTGAAGCTTTCTTT. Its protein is CASSQSLTEAFF.

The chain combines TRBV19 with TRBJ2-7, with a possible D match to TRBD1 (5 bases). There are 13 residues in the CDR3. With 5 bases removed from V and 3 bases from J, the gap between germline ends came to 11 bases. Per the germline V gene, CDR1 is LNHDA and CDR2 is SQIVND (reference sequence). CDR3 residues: CASSPTVNYEQYF. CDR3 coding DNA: TGTGCCAGTAGTCCGACAGTGAACTACGAGCAGTACTTC.

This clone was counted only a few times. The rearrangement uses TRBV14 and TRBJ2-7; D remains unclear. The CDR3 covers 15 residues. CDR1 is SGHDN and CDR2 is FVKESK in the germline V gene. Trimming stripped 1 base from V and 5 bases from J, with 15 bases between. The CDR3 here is CASSQVNNKGHEQYF. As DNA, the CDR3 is TGTGCCAGCAGCCAAGTAAATAACAAAGGCCACGAGCAGTACTTC.

DNA for the CDR3: TGTGCCAGCTCACCAGGACAGGGTAGCAATCAGCCCCAGCATTTT. As protein: CASSPGQGSNQPQHF. The chain employs TRBV18 and TRBJ1-5; 8 bases match TRBD1. Germline V gene lookup returns CDR1 KGHSH and CDR2 LQKENI. After removal of 2 bases from V and 0 bases from J, the junction contained 0 bases not matched to a gene. There are 15 residues in the CDR3.

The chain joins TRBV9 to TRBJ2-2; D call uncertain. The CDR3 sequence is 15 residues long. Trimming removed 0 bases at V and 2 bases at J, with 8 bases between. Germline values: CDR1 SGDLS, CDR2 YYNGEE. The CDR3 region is CASSVAIYNTGELFF. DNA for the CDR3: TGTGCCAGCAGCGTAGCTATATACAACACCGGGGAGCTGTTTTTT.

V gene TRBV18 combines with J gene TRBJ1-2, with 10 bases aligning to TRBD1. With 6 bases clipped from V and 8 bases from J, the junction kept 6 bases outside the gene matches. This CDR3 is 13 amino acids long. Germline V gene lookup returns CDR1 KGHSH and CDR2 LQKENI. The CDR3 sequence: CASSFGTGVGYTF. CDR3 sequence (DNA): TGTGCCAGCTCCTTCGGGACAGGGGTCGGCTACACCTTC.